This TCR beta chain was sequenced during a study of T cell repertoires in cytomegalovirus infection. The CDR3 consists of 12 residues. Trimming pared 3 bases from V and 7 bases from J, leaving 10 bases between. Germline CDR1 reads GTSNPN; CDR2 reads SVGIG (reference sequence). Each CDR3 protein gets one entry after TCRdb re-called the reads with MiXCR. The profile shows more than 85,000 distinct CDR3 sequences, 16% of them singletons. The chain carries TRBV30 and TRBJ2-1; D uncertain. Sequenced sample: PBMCs. This TCR was sampled from a human donor in good health (CMV status not recorded). Some clones in this sample may be carry-over from other donors' samples. The CDR3 is CAWSPKRNEQFF. CDR3 coding DNA: TGTGCCTGGAGCCCAAAGCGAAATGAGCAGTTCTTC.